This TCR beta chain was documented in a study of T cells in Graves' hyperthyroidism and ophthalmopathy. CDR3 size: 13 residues. Trimming left V 7 bases short and J 6 bases short, with 15 bases between. Germline V gene lookup returns CDR1 MNHNS and CDR2 SASEGT. Findings and caveats of the study: Ophthalmopathy prediction by the model preceded onset by a median roughly 6 months. Separating ophthalmopathy from stable hyperthyroidism was achieved by a 13 V-J model.

There are many counts of this clonotype. Its antigen is unidentified. Amplification yielded TCR beta CDR3 regions, with RNA transcripts as the source. TCR CDR3 underwent first-round RT-PCR with the HTBI primer set. TCRdb redid the calling of the multiplex PCR reads with MiXCR, one entry per CDR3 protein. The sample lists a few hundred thousand distinct CDR3 sequences, roughly 20% occurring once. In patients aged 18 to 65, hyperthyroidism was newly diagnosed, with duration under 2 months. This TCR was sampled from a man between 18 and 29 years old with Graves' hyperthyroidism. This chain uses TRBV6-1 with TRBJ1-2; the D is unclear. Sequenced material: blood. The CDR3 DNA follows: TGTGCCAGCACCCCCCTTGGGGTCCATGGCTACACCTTC. This encodes CASTPLGVHGYTF.